The 20 T cell receptor beta chains in this list originate from one sample, sequenced in a study of spatial heterogeneity in lung cancer. One entry per CDR3 protein, called by TCRdb with MiXCR from the 5' RACE reads. The sample shows around 45,000 distinct CDR3 sequences, roughly 20% of them seen only once. Time point indicated: blood at routine non-recurrence follow-up after resection. The sample here was PBMCs, taken at follow-up. Every receptor here comes from a female donor with early-stage non-small cell lung cancer.

In regard to this clonotype: A junction boundary mismatches the germline segment, possibly from a read error. The CDR3 bases are TGTGCTAGCAGCTCTCGCGGAGGGGTCGATACGCAGTATTTT. It encodes CASSSRGGVDTQYF. The chain employs TRBV7-7 and TRBJ2-3; the D gene is possibly TRBD2 (6 bases). CDR3 length equals 14 residues. CDR1 is SSHAT, CDR2 FNYEAQ, per germline (reference sequence).

This sequence joins TRBV7-6 and TRBJ2-5; no clear D. The V gene's germline CDR1 is SGHVS and CDR2 FNYEAQ. The V end was cut by 0 bases, the J end by 5 bases, with 7 bases between. The CDR3 is 13 residues long. The CDR3: CASSLAPAETQYF. CDR3 nucleotides: TGTGCCAGCAGCTTAGCCCCGGCGGAGACCCAGTACTTC. The whole variable domain, filled in from reference TRBV7-6 and TRBJ2-5, reads GAGVSQSPRYKVTKRGQDVALRCDPISGHVSLYWYRQALGQGPEFLTYFNYEAQQDKSGLPNDRFSAERPEGSISTLTIQRTEQRDSAMYRCASSLAPAETQYFGPGTRLLVL.

There are a few counts of this clonotype. For the CDR3, the DNA is TGTGCTAGTGGTTTCGGGGCTAACTATGGCTACACCTTC. Amino acids: CASGFGANYGYTF. This chain joins TRBV12-5 and TRBJ1-2; D remains unclear. V lost 3 bases and J lost 0, with 5 bases in between. CDR3 length: 13 residues. Per germline, CDR1 LGHNT and CDR2 FRNRAP.

This clonotype was detected a few times. The chain links TRBV4-1 to TRBJ2-3; the match to TRBD1 covers 7 bases. J lost 2 bases, V lost 1 base, and 3 bases had no gene match. The CDR3 is 15 amino acids. Looked up from germline, CDR1 is MGHRA and CDR2 is YSYEKL. DNA for the CDR3: TGCGCCAGCAGCCAAGTGAGGGGGCCCACAGATACGCAGTATTTT. Translated, it gives CASSQVRGPTDTQYF.

This clonotype showed up just once. A much larger clone differs by one base, so this may be a read error. This chain uses TRBV19 with TRBJ2-1; D is unresolved. The CDR3 spans 15 residues. Germline loops: CDR1 LNHDA, CDR2 SQIVND (reference sequence). V was trimmed by 3 bases and J by 4 bases, leaving 13 bases between them. Here the CDR3 DNA reads TGTGCCAGTAGTATTCAAAGTCAAGGGTACAATGAGCAGTTCTTC. It codes for CASSIQSQGYNEQFF.

The V gene is TRBV5-1, the J gene TRBJ2-5; D gene uncertain. With 0 bases removed from V and 3 bases from J, the gap between germline ends came to 9 bases. CDR1 and CDR2 from the germline V gene are SGHRS and YFSETQ. This CDR3 has 14 amino acids. The CDR3 region has the DNA TGCGCCAGCAGCTTGGTTATGGGTAAAGAGACCCAGTACTTC. Amino acids: CASSLVMGKETQYF.

The chain employs TRBV5-1 and TRBJ2-5, with TRBD1 identical over 8 bases. The CDR3 consists of 16 residues. Germline CDR1 reads SGHRS; CDR2 reads YFSETQ. Germline trimming cut 2 bases from V and 1 base from J; bases unmatched to any gene: 7. The CDR3 sequence: CASSFGTGSSQETQYF. DNA of the CDR3: TGCGCCAGCAGCTTCGGGACAGGTAGTTCCCAAGAGACCCAGTACTTC.

This chain joins TRBV12-3 or TRBV12-4 and TRBJ2-7, with 7 bases aligning to TRBD2. With V trimmed by 6 bases and J by 3 bases, 11 bases remained unmatched. This CDR3 is 15 amino acids long. DNA of the CDR3: TGTGCCAGCAGCGCCGATCGAGCGGGAAGCTACGAGCAGTACTTC. As protein: CASSADRAGSYEQYF.

The J gene is TRBJ2-3, the V gene TRBV11-3, with a possible D match to TRBD2 (5 bases). Trimming took off 3 bases at V and 2 bases at J, with 9 bases between the two ends. CDR1 and CDR2 (germline): SGHNT, YENEEA. CDR3 size: 14 residues. The CDR3 DNA follows: TGTGCCAGCAGCTTCCGGACTTCCACAGATACGCAGTATTTT. Its translation is CASSFRTSTDTQYF.

As regards this clonotype: This could be a read error, since a much larger clone is one nucleotide away. This chain links TRBV9 with TRBJ1-1; D is unclear. This CDR3 is built from 14 residues. Germline V gene sequence: CDR1 SGDLS, CDR2 YYNGEE. The CDR3 sequence: CASSPQMGNSEAFF. The CDR3 region has the DNA TGTGCCAGCAGCCCTCAAATGGGGAACTCTGAAGCTTTCTTT.

This clonotype was seen more than once but under ten times. The chain has TRBV19 and TRBJ2-7; 7 positions match TRBD2. Per the germline V gene, CDR1 is LNHDA and CDR2 is SQIVND (reference sequence). The CDR3 is 12 residues long. V shed 5 bases and J 3 bases; nucleotides not matched to a gene: 1. CDR3 in amino acids: CASSREDYEQYV. CDR3 nucleotide sequence: TGTGCCAGTAGTCGGGAGGACTACGAGCAGTACGTC.

This clonotype was recorded a few times. The V gene is TRBV14, the J gene TRBJ2-1, with D uncertain. This CDR3 has 13 amino acids. Between the trimmed V and J ends, which lost 4 bases and 8 bases, there was a span of 12 bases. Germline V gene lookup returns CDR1 SGHDN and CDR2 FVKESK. The DNA for the CDR3 is TGTGCCAGCAGCCGGGTCACACCTCATGAGCAGTTCTTC. Translated, it gives CASSRVTPHEQFF.

In this sample, this clonotype turned up a few times. The chain carries TRBV11-2 and TRBJ2-1; 12 bases match TRBD2. The V gene end was trimmed by 5 bases and the J gene end by 8 bases; junction bases not matched to a gene: 7. This CDR3 region has 15 residues. Germline CDR1 reads SGHAT; CDR2 reads FQNNGV. The CDR3 DNA reads as TGTGCCAGCAGCGCCCTGACTAGCGGGAGCTATGAGCAGTTCTTC. Translating gives CASSALTSGSYEQFF.

The rearrangement joins TRBV18 to TRBJ2-7; a weak D match, TRBD1 (5 bases). The CDR3 runs 13 residues. V was shortened by 3 bases and J by 6 bases, with 12 bases between the two germline ends. From germline, CDR1 is KGHSH and CDR2 LQKENI. This CDR3 reads CASSPGRGSEQYV. DNA of the CDR3: TGTGCCAGCTCACCGGGTAGGGGTTCCGAGCAGTACGTC.

This clonotype was seen repeatedly, ten times or more. The chain links TRBV7-9 to TRBJ1-2, with 10 bases lining up with TRBD1. The V gene end was trimmed by 5 bases and the J gene end by 3 bases; junction bases not matched to a gene: 6. CDR1 SEHNR and CDR2 FQNEAQ come from the germline V gene (reference sequence). This CDR3 is 15 amino acids long. The CDR3 region has the DNA TGTGCCAGCAGCCTGGGGACAGGGGAGGACTATGGCTACACCTTC. Protein sequence: CASSLGTGEDYGYTF.

This clonotype was seen a few times. This rearrangement joins TRBV7-2 to TRBJ2-5; D gene unclear. CDR3 length: 13 residues. Between the trimmed V and J ends, which lost 2 bases and 3 bases, there was a span of 7 bases. The germline V gene has CDR1 SGHTA and CDR2 FQGNSA. DNA of the CDR3: TGTGCCAGCAGCTTAAGAAGGGAAGAGACCCAGTACTTC. Translation: CASSLRREETQYF.

CDR3 sequence: CASSIVPPPGANVLTF. CDR3 DNA sequence: TGTGCCAGTAGTATCGTCCCGCCCCCTGGGGCCAACGTCCTGACTTTC. The rearrangement uses TRBV19 and TRBJ2-6, with D hard to call. The V gene lost 3 bases and the J gene lost 2 bases, with 11 bases spanning the gap. Germline lookup yields CDR1 LNHDA and CDR2 SQIVND (reference sequence). CDR3 length: 16 amino acids.

This clonotype was observed a handful of times. This chain links TRBV7-2 with TRBJ1-5, with D perhaps matching TRBD1 (5 bases). Germline values: CDR1 SGHTA, CDR2 FQGNSA. V gave up 0 bases and J gave up 11 bases, with 11 bases separating them. The CDR3 is made up of 13 amino acids. The CDR3 DNA follows: TGTGCCAGCAGCTTAGCAAGGGGTTCGGCCCAGCATTTT. It is translated as CASSLARGSAQHF. Complete variable domain (other parts from reference TRBV7-2 and TRBJ1-5): GAGVSQSPSNKVTEKGKDVELRCDPISGHTALYWYRQSLGQGLEFLIYFQGNSAPDKSGLPSDRFSAERTGGSVSTLTIQRTQQEDSAVYLCASSLARGSAQHFGDGTRLSIL.

The CDR3 coding sequence is TGTGCCAGCAGTGAAGGGATCGGTGATAATTCACCCCTCCACTTT. As protein: CASSEGIGDNSPLHF. The chain employs TRBV2 and TRBJ1-6; D is undetermined. The germline V and J ends were trimmed by 1 base and 5 bases, with 9 bases remaining between them. The length of the CDR3 is 15 residues. CDR1 is SNHLY, CDR2 FYNNEI, per germline. Drawing the rest from reference TRBV2 and TRBJ1-6, the complete variable domain is EPEVTQTPSHQVTQMGQEVILRCVPISNHLYFYWYRQILGQKVEFLVSFYNNEISEKSEIFDDQFSVERPDGSNFTLKIRSTKLEDSAMYFCASSEGIGDNSPLHFGNGTRLTVT.

This clonotype was detected only a few times. The chain couples TRBV12-5 to TRBJ1-1; D remains unclear. CDR3 length equals 12 residues. V was shortened by 0 bases and J by 4 bases, with 3 bases between the two germline ends. CDR1 is LGHNT, CDR2 FRNRAP, per germline. The CDR3, as DNA: TGTGCTAGTGGTTTGGTACCCACTGAAGCTTTCTTT. This encodes CASGLVPTEAFF.